This TCR beta chain was captured by sequencing in a study of CD8 T cells in Susac syndrome (dated by TCRdb to about 2019). About the full investigation: Whether CD8+ T cell activation and differentiation in Susac syndrome was antigen driven was tested using repertoire sequencing. CD8+ T cell repertoire clonality was compared between some 13 healthy donors, approximately 14 Susac syndrome patients and 15 multiple sclerosis patients. Overall results and qualifications from the work: The number of individuals in the TCR sequencing and HLA analysis was recognized as being relatively small.

RNA was extracted with the RNeasy kit and 0.5 to 1 ug was reverse transcribed using random hexamers. TCR beta CDR3 regions were amplified with the immunoSEQ multiplex PCR assay covering 54 Vbeta and 13 Jbeta segments. Bias from PCR amplification was corrected by using a synthetic template baseline for primer optimization and for computational correction. From the authors' description of their analysis: Reads were assigned to V, D and J genes according to IMGT and analyzed in immunoSEQ Analyzer, with only productive sequences retained. To calculate clonality, Shannon entropy was normalized by log2 of the number of productive unique sequences and then subtracted from one. For each patient and control, public and private clones were evaluated among the 100 most prevalent clones. Clones were defined as Susac-specific when absent from the healthy and MS cohorts, from 1052 published viral clones and from other ImmuneACCESS disease sequences. Through fastp at Q25 and MiXCR, TCRdb rebuilt clones from the public reads, retaining in-frame beta chains. All rows with the same CDR3 protein become a single entry with the most common DNA and genes. TCRdb, not the original authors, processed these V and J calls. For this sample there are 250,000 to 300,000 distinct CDR3 sequences; approximately 89% appear just once. The top ten clones comprise approximately 0.18% of the sample.

V lost 6 bases and J lost 4 bases; the stretch between them is 15 bases long. From a lookup of the germline V gene (reference sequence), CDR1 and CDR2 are SEHNR and FQNEAQ. There are 14 amino acids in the CDR3, from cysteine to phenylalanine inclusive. Only the CDR3 portion is preserved as DNA: 42 bases, with reading frame beginning at the first base. High-throughput TCR beta sequencing profiled peripheral blood CD8+ and CD4+ T cells from healthy donors, Susac syndrome patients and multiple sclerosis patients. Treatment-naive patients with stable or active relapsing-remitting disease fulfilling revised McDonald criteria were used as multiple sclerosis controls. CD8+ TEMRA cells were enriched by FACS, while bulk CD8+ and CD4+ T cells were purified by magnetic negative isolation. Blood was drawn into EDTA tubes, processed within 24 hours, and PBMCs were isolated by density gradient centrifugation. PBMCs destined for TCR sequencing were cryopreserved in liquid nitrogen and later thawed in a 37 °C water bath. Purity of sorted or isolated CD4+, CD8+ and CD8+ TEMRA cells was at least 90%.

A note on this clonotype: The specificity of this receptor is unknown. One base away there is no much larger clone; base qualities are not given.

The sequence came from a human donor with multiple sclerosis. The chain links TRBV7-9 with TRBJ2-5; a tentative D match to TRBD2 spans 5 bases. The sequenced sample was CD8+ T cells from PBMCs. The DNA sequence is given as TGTGCCAGCAGGTGGGAGTTAAAAGGAGAGACCCAGTACTTC. Its coded protein is CASRWELKGETQYF.